Sequencing of this TCR beta chain was carried out in a study of blood T cells in healthy people across ages. Study-wide results and caveats: Per-million-T-cell TCR beta diversity fell roughly linearly with age. The unknown donor CMV status may have confounded expanded clonotype changes.

Peripheral blood samples of 9 to 10 milliliters were drawn from each donor. A second roughly 7 to 12 cycle PCR used barcoded and J-beta primers. Researchers report that a template-switch adaptor with 12 random nucleotides tagged each cDNA molecule. TCRdb used MiXCR to reprocess the 5' RACE reads, holding one entry per CDR3 protein. The table includes under 1,000,000 distinct CDR3 sequences, 35% to 40% detected once. Regarding this clonotype: Its antigen is unknown.

Sequenced sample: blood. The clonotype comes from a man between 18 and 35 years old in good health.

The CDR3 nucleotides read TGCAGTGCAAGACTAGCGGGGGAGAGCACAGATACGCAGTATTTT. Its protein product is CSARLAGESTDTQYF. The chain links TRBV20-1 to TRBJ2-3, with TRBD2 matching over 12 bases. The junction had 4 bases not matched to a gene; V was cut back by 6 bases and J by 0 bases. The CDR3 spans 15 residues. The germline V gene encodes CDR1 DFQATT and CDR2 SNEGSKA (reference sequence).